This passage covers 22 T cell receptor beta chains from one sample sequenced in a study of post-analysis software for immune sequencing data. Study-wide findings and caveats: Compared with controls, patients had more of roughly 5 TRBV segments, including TRBV5-6, TRBV5-1 and TRBV20-1.

Their antigens remain unidentified. The TCR beta cDNA libraries contained unique molecular identifiers. TCRdb passed the PCR reads through MiXCR, listing each CDR3 protein once. In the table there are 650,000 to 850,000 distinct CDR3 sequences, just over 45% of which are singletons. What was sequenced was blood. The receptors shown here come from a girl aged 10-17 years with multiple sclerosis.

The chain employs TRBV7-9 and TRBJ1-1, with D perhaps matching TRBD1 (6 bases). The V and J ends lost 5 bases and 7 bases respectively, with 20 bases between them. Germline assignment: CDR1 SEHNR and CDR2 FQNEAQ (reference sequence). The CDR3 length is 15 residues. The CDR3 bases are TGTGCCAGCAGCACCCAAGTGGACAGCCAGATTGAAGCTTTCTTT. It is translated as CASSTQVDSQIEAFF.

V is TRBV6-1 and J is TRBJ2-1; D tentatively fits TRBD1 or TRBD2 (5 bases each). This CDR3 contains 15 residues. V was clipped by 10 bases and J by 6 bases, with 22 bases between them. Germline CDR1 reads MNHNS; CDR2 reads SASEGT. The CDR3 region has the DNA TGTGCCACGCGAACCGGGATCATGGGACGCAATGAGCAGTTCTTC. Protein product: CATRTGIMGRNEQFF.

This clonotype has just a few counts. The chain links TRBV6-1 to TRBJ2-1; no definite D call. The CDR3 length is 17 residues. V was clipped by 2 bases and J by 2 bases, with 16 bases between them. The germline V gene has CDR1 MNHNS and CDR2 SASEGT. As DNA, the CDR3 is TGTGCCAGCAGTGAAAACCCCCCCAGGCTCACCTACAATGAGCAGTTCTTC. This encodes CASSENPPRLTYNEQFF.

The chain uses TRBV20-1 and TRBJ2-3, with D uncertain. There are 11 residues in the CDR3. Germline V CDR1 and CDR2: DFQATT, SNEGSKA (reference sequence). V lost 3 bases, J lost 6 bases, and 7 bases lay in between. The CDR3 DNA reads TGCAGTGCTAGCCCACTGGATACGCAGTATTTT. It translates to CSASPLDTQYF.

The J gene is TRBJ1-2, the V gene TRBV7-9; TRBD1 aligns across 9 bases. The V and J ends lost 8 bases and 6 bases, in that order; junction bases with no gene match: 13. Germline V gene data show CDR1 as SEHNR and CDR2 as FQNEAQ (reference sequence). CDR3 length: 15 residues. CDR3 region: CASSRGQGSIDGYTF. The CDR3 DNA follows: TGTGCCAGCTCCCGTGGACAGGGGAGTATAGATGGCTACACCTTC.

The V gene is TRBV5-1, the J gene TRBJ2-7, with 11 bases aligning to TRBD2. Germline V CDR1 and CDR2: SGHRS, YFSETQ. CDR3 length equals 17 residues. V shed 0 bases and J 6 bases; nucleotides not matched to a gene: 11. The CDR3: CASSLEASGRKDGEQYF. CDR3 DNA sequence: TGCGCCAGCAGCTTGGAGGCTAGCGGGAGGAAGGACGGCGAGCAGTACTTC.

Concerning this clonotype: The junction departs from the called germline gene at one end, perhaps through a read error. The rearrangement joins TRBV25-1 to TRBJ2-4, with 8 bases lining up with TRBD1. The last part of the DNA fits TRBJ2-7 better; the J call may be wrong. Germline-derived CDR1 and CDR2 are MGHDK and SYGVNS. This CDR3 comprises 14 residues. CDR3 amino acids: CTSSEGQGTNEQYF. In DNA, the CDR3 is TGTACCAGCAGTGAAGGACAGGGCACTAACGAGCAGTACTTC.

The J gene is TRBJ2-5, the V gene TRBV28; the D is unclear. The germline gives CDR1 MDHEN, CDR2 SYDVKM. The CDR3 contains 12 residues. Trimming took 3 bases from V and 6 from J, leaving 8 bases between them. The CDR3 DNA reads as TGTGCCAGCAGTTTCGGTGTTAAGACCCAGTACTTC. This sequence encodes CASSFGVKTQYF. The full variable domain, rest sourced from reference TRBV28 and TRBJ2-5, is DVKVTQSSRYLVKRTGEKVFLECVQDMDHENMFWYRQDPGLGLRLIYFSYDVKMKEKGDIPEGYSVSREKKERFSLILESASTNQTSMYLCASSFGVKTQYFGPGTRLLVL.

This clonotype was seen a handful of times. The V call is TRBV10-3, the J call TRBJ2-1; TRBD2 matches at 10 bases. The J segment lost 5 bases and the V segment lost 4 bases, leaving 5 bases of the junction unmatched. Germline values: CDR1 ENHRY, CDR2 SYGVKD. The CDR3 extends over 15 amino acids. For the CDR3, the DNA is TGTGCCATCAGTGCCAGCAGCGGGAGGGACAATGAGCAGTTCTTC. Translation: CAISASSGRDNEQFF.

The CDR3 protein is CSVLSAGVFAFF. The DNA of the CDR3 is TGCAGCGTTTTGTCGGCAGGGGTTTTTGCTTTCTTT. The V gene is TRBV29-1, the J gene TRBJ1-1; a possible D gene is TRBD1 (6 bases). V gave up 5 bases and J gave up 11 bases, with 18 bases separating them. The CDR3 extends over 12 amino acids. The germline V gene has CDR1 SQVTM and CDR2 ANQGSEA. The complete variable domain, with remaining parts taken from reference TRBV29-1 and TRBJ1-1, reads SAVISQKPSRDICQRGTSLTIQCQVDSQVTMMFWYRQQPGQSLTLIATANQGSEATYESGFVIDKFPISRPNLTFSTLTVSNMSPEDSSIYLCSVLSAGVFAFFGQGTRLTVV.

Concerning this clonotype: The DNA is left out, because the CDR3 cannot be placed on it with certainty; the CDR3 is given as TCRdb lists it. This chain links TRBV6-6 with TRBJ1-4; the table gives TRBD1 as D, unverified against the DNA. The V gene's germline CDR1 is MNHNY and CDR2 SVGAGI (reference sequence). The CDR3 totals 12 residues, both ends included. CDR3 region: CASSVGQGIGFF.

The chain joins TRBV29-1 to TRBJ1-2; D is uncertain. Trimming took 6 bases from V and 4 from J, leaving 12 bases between them. Germline CDR1 reads SQVTM; CDR2 reads ANQGSEA. The CDR3 runs to 12 residues. The chain's CDR3 is CSVKAGSYGYTF. The CDR3, as DNA: TGCAGCGTCAAGGCGGGGAGCTATGGCTACACCTTC.

This clonotype was recorded a few times. The chain links TRBV4-2 to TRBJ2-7; D is ambiguous. The CDR3 spans 13 residues. Trimming took 2 bases from V and 3 from J, leaving 8 bases between them. Germline CDR1 reads LGHNA; CDR2 reads YNFKEQ. The CDR3: CASSQLGLYEQYF. Here the CDR3 DNA reads TGTGCCAGCAGCCAACTTGGTCTCTACGAGCAGTACTTC.

This clonotype was recorded a few times. This sequence joins TRBV27 and TRBJ2-7; D is unclear. V was cut by 2 bases and J by 5 bases, with 10 bases left in between. Germline loops: CDR1 MNHEY, CDR2 SMNVEV (reference sequence). The CDR3 has 13 amino acids. CDR3 nucleotides: TGTGCCAGCAGTTTAAATCCTGAGGACGAGCAGTACTTC. It yields the protein CASSLNPEDEQYF.

The chain recombines TRBV6-5 with TRBJ2-7; TRBD1 matches at 10 bases. The CDR3 consists of 15 residues. The germline gives CDR1 MNHEY, CDR2 SVGAGI. V gave up 5 bases and J gave up 4 bases; unmatched junction bases: 8. This chain's CDR3 is CASSRPGQGTYEQYF. The CDR3 DNA reads as TGTGCCAGCAGTAGGCCGGGACAGGGGACTTACGAGCAGTACTTC.

The chain recombines TRBV29-1 with TRBJ1-2, with 8 bases aligning to TRBD1. The CDR3 is made up of 13 amino acids. In germline, CDR1 is SQVTM, CDR2 ANQGSEA. After removal of 5 bases from V and 6 bases from J, the junction contained 8 bases not matched to a gene. DNA for the CDR3: TGCAGCGTTTCGGGGACAGGAGAAAATGGCTACACCTTC. This gives the protein CSVSGTGENGYTF.

Only a few counts were recorded for this clonotype. The J gene is TRBJ2-3, the V gene TRBV7-2, with D possibly being TRBD1 (6 bases). The CDR3 spans 15 residues. Germline V gene lookup returns CDR1 SGHTA and CDR2 FQGNSA. V was cut by 5 bases and J by 0 bases, with 12 bases left in between. The CDR3 reads CASSGDRSSTDTQYF. CDR3 nucleotides: TGTGCCAGCAGCGGCGACAGGTCTAGCACAGATACGCAGTATTTT.

This clonotype was seen a few times. V usage is TRBV27 and J usage is TRBJ2-7; TRBD2 agrees at 8 bases. V lost 4 bases, J lost 3 bases, and 5 bases stayed unmatched. The germline CDR1 and CDR2 sequences are MNHEY and SMNVEV (reference sequence). The CDR3 totals 14 residues. This CDR3 reads CASSWSGGFYEQYF. The CDR3 DNA reads as TGTGCCAGCAGTTGGTCGGGAGGGTTCTACGAGCAGTACTTC.

This clonotype was seen more than once but under ten times. This sequence joins TRBV5-1 and TRBJ2-5; D perhaps matches TRBD1 (6 bases). Germline assignment: CDR1 SGHRS and CDR2 YFSETQ. The length of the CDR3 is 13 residues. V dropped 4 bases and J dropped 4 bases, with 11 bases sitting between them. The CDR3 DNA follows: TGCGCCAGCAGCAGGGGACATGGAGAGACCCAGTACTTC. Its translation is CASSRGHGETQYF.

This chain links TRBV15 with TRBJ1-5, with D possibly matching TRBD1 (5 bases). This CDR3 contains 16 residues. Trimming pared 8 bases from V and 6 bases from J, leaving 23 bases between. Looked up from germline, CDR1 is LNHNV and CDR2 is YYDKDF (reference sequence). CDR3 protein: CATSPTGPPGRQPQHF. The CDR3 DNA sequence: TGTGCCACCTCCCCCACGGGACCCCCAGGCCGTCAGCCCCAGCATTTT.

The chain links TRBV4-2 to TRBJ2-7, with D possibly TRBD2 on 6 matching bases. Germline V CDR1 and CDR2: LGHNA, YNFKEQ. The CDR3 covers 16 residues. Trimming removed 0 bases at V and 3 bases at J, with 15 bases between. In DNA, the CDR3 is TGTGCCAGCAGCCAAGATGGTATCCTGGGACTCTACGAGCAGTACTTC. This gives the protein CASSQDGILGLYEQYF.

This clonotype was seen more than once but under ten times. This sequence joins TRBV7-2 and TRBJ2-1; a weak D match, TRBD1 (5 bases). CDR3 length: 15 residues. The germline gives CDR1 SGHTA, CDR2 FQGNSA. Trimming stripped 2 bases from V and 8 bases from J, with 16 bases between. The CDR3 bases are TGTGCCAGCAGCTTAAGGGGCTTCCCTTCGTATGAGCAGTTCTTC. Protein product: CASSLRGFPSYEQFF.